These 9 T cell receptor beta chains originate from one sample sequenced in a study of CD8 T cells in Susac syndrome (dated by TCRdb to between 2018 and 2020). Library creation used the immunoSEQ multiplex PCR assay. RNA was extracted using the RNeasy kit, and roughly 0.5 to 1 microgram was reverse transcribed with random hexamers. TCRdb itself trimmed the public reads at Q25 with fastp, ran MiXCR and retained productive beta chains. Records with the same CDR3 protein are collapsed into one entry carrying the most frequent genes and DNA. Within this sample are about 180,000 distinct CDR3 sequences, with 94% of them counted one time only. The top ten hold over 0.095% of the sample. The sequenced sample was CD4+ T cells from PBMCs. The receptors were gathered from a human donor with Susac syndrome.

This clonotype was counted a few times. The chain carries TRBV6-5 and TRBJ1-6, with a possible D match to TRBD1 (5 bases). CDR1 MNHEY and CDR2 SVGAGI come from the germline V gene. V was pared by 2 bases and J by 8 bases, with 10 bases between. The CDR3 totals 14 residues. In DNA, the CDR3 is TGTGCCAGCAGTTACCGGGGGAGGGATTCACCCCTCCACTTT. Protein: CASSYRGRDSPLHF.

This chain uses TRBV12-3 or TRBV12-4 with TRBJ1-6; 7 positions agree with TRBD1. CDR3 length equals 13 residues. The V segment lost 6 bases and the J segment 7 bases; nucleotides outside the gene matches: 3. The chain's CDR3 is CASSDRVNSPLHF. The DNA for the CDR3 is TGTGCCAGCAGCGACAGGGTGAATTCACCCCTCCACTTT.

The V gene is TRBV14, the J gene TRBJ1-1; D is perhaps TRBD1 (5 bases). CDR3 size: 16 residues. Germline CDR1 SGHDN, CDR2 FVKESK. V was trimmed by 0 bases and J by 3 bases, leaving 14 bases between them. CDR3 sequence (DNA): TGTGCCAGCAGCCAAGATCTCGGAGGGACTGACACTGAAGCTTTCTTT. Translation: CASSQDLGGTDTEAFF.

The V gene is TRBV12-3 or TRBV12-4, the J gene TRBJ1-2, with D uncertain. Trimming shortened V by 1 base and J by 8 bases, and 5 bases separated the two germline ends. This CDR3 comprises 11 residues. As DNA, the CDR3 is TGTGCCAGCAGTTTAGACCTCGGCTACACCTTC. The encoded protein is CASSLDLGYTF.

V usage is TRBV30 and J usage is TRBJ2-3; weak D call: TRBD2 (5 bases). V dropped 4 bases and J dropped 6 bases, with 8 bases sitting between them. The V gene's germline CDR1 is GTSNPN and CDR2 SVGIG (reference sequence). The CDR3 contains 11 residues. In DNA, the CDR3 is TGTGCCTGGACGGGCGGGGATACGCAGTATTTT. It specifies CAWTGGDTQYF.

The table lists this clonotype with a count of one. The chain combines TRBV5-4 with TRBJ1-1, with D possibly TRBD1 on 5 matching bases. V was clipped by 0 bases and J by 5 bases, with 11 bases between them. This CDR3 is built from 14 residues. Looked up from germline, CDR1 is SGHNT and CDR2 is YYREEE (reference sequence). CDR3 amino acids: CASSLDSTGTEAFF. The CDR3 DNA follows: TGTGCCAGCAGCTTGGACAGTACAGGTACTGAAGCTTTCTTT.

The chain combines TRBV5-1 with TRBJ2-3; possible D gene TRBD1, 5 bases. The CDR3 runs 15 residues. Between the trimmed V and J ends, which lost 4 bases and 2 bases, there was a span of 14 bases. Looked up from germline, CDR1 is SGHRS and CDR2 is YFSETQ. The CDR3 bases are TGCGCCAGCAGCCCCGGACAAAGTTACACAGATACGCAGTATTTT. Its translation: CASSPGQSYTDTQYF.

For this clonotype: This is likely a read error, given that the CDR3 carries no conserved phenylalanine or tryptophan at its end. The chain uses TRBV14 and TRBJ2-4; D not certain. The CDR3 is 14 amino acids. Between the trimmed V and J ends, which lost 0 bases and 10 bases, there was a span of 13 bases. The germline V gene has CDR1 SGHDN and CDR2 FVKESK. The CDR3 coding sequence is TGTGCCAGCAGCCAAGATCAGGCCCCCCCTATTCAGTACGTC. It encodes CASSQDQAPPIQYV.

The V and J genes are TRBV27 and TRBJ2-1, with a possible D match to TRBD2 (6 bases). The V gene's germline CDR1 is MNHEY and CDR2 SMNVEV (reference sequence). Trimming pared 5 bases from V and 3 bases from J, leaving 11 bases between. This CDR3 contains 14 residues. CDR3 residues: CASSRNGGYNEQFF. The CDR3 coding sequence is TGTGCCAGCAGTAGGAACGGGGGCTACAATGAGCAGTTCTTC.